The 16 T cell receptor beta chains listed next were all sequenced from one sample in a study of T cells in Graves' hyperthyroidism and ophthalmopathy. RNA transcripts provided the source from which TCR beta CDR3 regions were amplified. First-round RT-PCR targeting the TCR CDR3 was performed with the HTBI primer set. Using its own MiXCR run on the multiplex PCR reads, TCRdb lists one record per CDR3 protein. The repertoire holds 600,000 to 650,000 distinct CDR3 sequences, around 15% seen once, with 3.8% in the top ten. The sample was blood. The source is a woman aged 25 to 39 with Graves' hyperthyroidism.

This clonotype was found many times. This chain links TRBV3-1 with TRBJ1-1, with a weak D call TRBD1 (6 bases). The CDR3 covers 14 residues. Trimming shortened V by 1 base and J by 5 bases, and 11 bases separated the two germline ends. Germline-derived CDR1 and CDR2 are LGHDT and YNNKEL (reference sequence). The CDR3 is CASSQVIGGTEAFF. As DNA, the CDR3 is TGTGCCAGCAGCCAAGTCATAGGGGGTACTGAAGCTTTCTTT. Filled out from reference TRBV3-1 and TRBJ1-1, the complete variable domain reads DTAVSQTPKYLVTQMGNDKSIKCEQNLGHDTMYWYKQDSKKFLKIMFSYNNKELIINETVPNRFSPKSPDKAHLNLHINSLELGDSAVYFCASSQVIGGTEAFFGQGTRLTVV.

This clonotype has just a few counts. This chain links TRBV2 with TRBJ1-3, with 7 positions matching TRBD1. Germline assignment: CDR1 SNHLY and CDR2 FYNNEI. The CDR3 consists of 13 residues. V lost 11 bases to trimming and J lost 4 bases; unmatched junction nucleotides: 8. CDR3: CAGTTGLGNTIYF. The CDR3 nucleotides are TGTGCCGGAACGACAGGGCTCGGAAACACCATATATTTT.

The chain has TRBV14 and TRBJ2-2; D ambiguous. Germline-derived CDR1 and CDR2 are SGHDN and FVKESK. Deletions cut 6 bases from V and 4 bases from J, with 9 bases between. The CDR3 covers 13 residues. The CDR3 nucleotides are TGTGCCAGCAGGGGGATACGCACCGGGGAGCTGTTTTTT. It specifies CASRGIRTGELFF.

This clonotype came up many times. The chain has TRBV7-2 and TRBJ2-5, with 9 bases aligning to TRBD2. This CDR3 has 14 residues. Germline V gene sequence: CDR1 SGHTA, CDR2 FQGNSA. The V segment lost 7 bases and the J segment 5 bases; nucleotides outside the gene matches: 8. The CDR3 sequence: CASNAGGWWETQYF. DNA of the CDR3: TGTGCCAGCAACGCGGGAGGGTGGTGGGAGACCCAGTACTTC.

This clonotype was found many times. The rearrangement links TRBV20-1 to TRBJ2-1; D is uncertain. The CDR3 has 11 residues. Trimming removed 0 bases from V and 9 bases from J, with 6 bases in between. The V gene's germline CDR1 is DFQATT and CDR2 SNEGSKA (reference sequence). Written as DNA, the CDR3 is TGCAGTGCTAGAGAACTAAGTGAGCAGTTCTTC. It codes for CSARELSEQFF.

This clonotype was found a few times. The chain recombines TRBV10-3 with TRBJ2-5, with TRBD2 matching 7 bases. The CDR3 consists of 14 residues. Germline V CDR1 and CDR2: ENHRY, SYGVKD. With V trimmed by 2 bases and J by 0 bases, 0 bases remained unmatched. The CDR3, as DNA: TGTGCCATCAGTGAGGGGGGGGACCAAGAGACCCAGTACTTC. It encodes CAISEGGDQETQYF.

The genes are TRBV5-1 and TRBJ1-2; D gene uncertain. V gave up 0 bases and J gave up 7 bases, with 7 bases separating them. The CDR3 runs to 12 residues. Looked up from germline, CDR1 is SGHRS and CDR2 is YFSETQ. CDR3 amino acids: CASSLAQGGYTF. The CDR3 DNA reads as TGCGCCAGCAGCTTGGCCCAAGGTGGCTACACCTTC.

In regard to this clonotype: A much larger clone differs from this one at a single base, so this may be a read error. The rearrangement joins TRBV20-1 to TRBJ2-3; 9 bases map to TRBD2. CDR1 and CDR2 from the germline V gene are DFQATT and SNEGSKA (reference sequence). The CDR3 sequence is 15 residues long. Here the CDR3 DNA reads TGCAGTGCTGGATTGCGGGAGGGCCAAGGAGATACGCGGTATTTT. It encodes CSAGLREGQGDTRYF.

As concerns this clonotype: This may come from a read error, since a much larger clone is one base off. The CDR3 is CASSAGQGTYNSPLHF. Here the CDR3 DNA reads TGTGCCAGCAGTGCGGGACAGGGCACCTATAATTCACCCCTCCACTTT. The chain recombines TRBV28 with TRBJ1-6; 9 nucleotides line up with TRBD1. CDR3 length: 16 amino acids. Germline values: CDR1 MDHEN, CDR2 SYDVKM. J gave up 2 bases and V 5 bases, and 4 bases lay outside the gene matches.

The rearrangement joins TRBV20-1 to TRBJ2-3; 9 bases match TRBD2. The CDR3 totals 19 residues. Germline assignment: CDR1 DFQATT and CDR2 SNEGSKA (reference sequence). Trimming cost V 3 bases and J 2 bases; bases outside gene matches: 18. CDR3 in DNA: TGCAGTGCTAGTACCTCGGGGCTAGCGGGAACCATTTACACAGATACGCAGTATTTT. Protein sequence: CSASTSGLAGTIYTDTQYF.

In its sample, this clonotype was seen a few times. The chain joins TRBV20-1 to TRBJ1-3; D gene ambiguous. The CDR3 extends over 13 amino acids. V lost 5 bases to trimming and J lost 0 bases, with 8 bases between them. Per the germline V gene, CDR1 is DFQATT and CDR2 is SNEGSKA (reference sequence). The CDR3 reads CSADRSSGNTIYF. CDR3 sequence (DNA): TGCAGTGCTGACCGTAGCTCTGGAAACACCATATATTTT.

This clonotype was found many times. This rearrangement joins TRBV11-2 to TRBJ2-3; 9 bases are shared with TRBD2. The CDR3 loop spans 15 amino acids. The germline V gene encodes CDR1 SGHAT and CDR2 FQNNGV. V was clipped by 2 bases and J by 2 bases; unmatched bases: 2. The CDR3, as DNA: TGTGCCAGCAGCTTACGACTAGCGGACACAGATACGCAGTATTTT. This translates into CASSLRLADTDTQYF.

This clonotype was observed many times. This chain connects TRBV12-3 or TRBV12-4 to TRBJ1-4, with TRBD1 matching over 10 bases. The V segment lost 4 bases and the J segment 8 bases; nucleotides outside the gene matches: 4. The CDR3 contains 14 residues. CDR3 residues: CASSSGTGDEKLFF. CDR3 DNA: TGTGCCAGCAGTTCCGGGACAGGGGACGAAAAACTGTTTTTT.

This rearrangement joins TRBV5-6 to TRBJ2-1, with 7 bases that match TRBD1. The germline CDR1 and CDR2 sequences are SGHDT and YYEEEE. The CDR3 contains 12 residues. Trimming removed 0 bases from V and 12 bases from J; junction bases left unmatched: 3. The CDR3 protein is CASSLGQGRQFF. In nucleotides, the CDR3 is TGTGCCAGCAGCTTGGGACAGGGACGGCAGTTCTTC.

This clonotype has ten or more counts. The chain uses TRBV27 and TRBJ2-1; a possible D gene is TRBD2 (5 bases). Germline V gene lookup returns CDR1 MNHEY and CDR2 SMNVEV (reference sequence). V gave up 5 bases and J gave up 3 bases, with 14 bases separating them. The CDR3 is 15 residues long. The CDR3 reads CASSTTSNNYNEQFF. CDR3 coding DNA: TGTGCCAGCAGTACCACTAGTAACAACTACAATGAGCAGTTCTTC.

This clonotype was counted only a few times. The V call is TRBV6-1, the J call TRBJ2-3; D gene unclear. The CDR3 contains 14 residues. V gave up 8 bases and J gave up 6 bases, with 18 bases separating them. The germline V gene encodes CDR1 MNHNS and CDR2 SASEGT. CDR3 sequence: CASSESFPLDTQYF. The CDR3 DNA is TGTGCCAGCTCTGAGTCATTTCCCCTCGATACGCAGTATTTT.